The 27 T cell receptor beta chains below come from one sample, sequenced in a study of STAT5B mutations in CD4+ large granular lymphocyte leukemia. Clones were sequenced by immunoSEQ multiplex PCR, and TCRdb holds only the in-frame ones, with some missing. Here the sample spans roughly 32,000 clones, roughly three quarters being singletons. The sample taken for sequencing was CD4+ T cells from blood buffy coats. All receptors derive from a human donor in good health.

The CDR3 DNA follows: TGTGCCTCAACCGGGAGGAACAGGAACACTGAAGCTTTCTTT. It translates to CASTGRNRNTEAFF. This chain joins TRBV2 and TRBJ1-1, with D unresolved. Trimming removed 11 bases from V and 1 base from J, with 17 bases in between. This CDR3 contains 14 residues. Germline loops: CDR1 SNHLY, CDR2 FYNNEI.

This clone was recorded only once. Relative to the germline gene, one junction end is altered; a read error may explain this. DNA for the CDR3: TGTGCCAGCAGCTTAGGGGCGGGTGCTAAAGAAAAACTGTTTTTT. As protein: CASSLGAGAKEKLFF. This chain links TRBV7-9 with TRBJ1-4; no reliable D call. Per germline, CDR1 SEHNR and CDR2 FQNEAQ (reference sequence). The CDR3 consists of 15 residues.

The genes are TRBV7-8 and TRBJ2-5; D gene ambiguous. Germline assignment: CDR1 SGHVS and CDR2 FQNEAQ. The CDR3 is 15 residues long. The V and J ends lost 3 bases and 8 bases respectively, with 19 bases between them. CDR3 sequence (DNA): TGTGCCAGCAGCTTCTCTGAAGTGGCAACGAGTACCCAGTACTTC. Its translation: CASSFSEVATSTQYF.

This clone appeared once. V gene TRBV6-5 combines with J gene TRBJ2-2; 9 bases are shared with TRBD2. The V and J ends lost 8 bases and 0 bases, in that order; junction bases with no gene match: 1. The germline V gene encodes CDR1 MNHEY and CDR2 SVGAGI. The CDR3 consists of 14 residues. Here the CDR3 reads CASRLAANTGELFF. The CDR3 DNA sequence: TGTGCCAGCCGACTAGCGGCGAACACCGGGGAGCTGTTTTTT.

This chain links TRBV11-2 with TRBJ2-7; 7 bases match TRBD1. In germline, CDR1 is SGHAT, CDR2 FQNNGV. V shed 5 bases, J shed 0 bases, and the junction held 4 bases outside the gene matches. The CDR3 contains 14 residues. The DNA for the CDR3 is TGTGCCAGCAGCCGAGACAGGGCCTCCTACGAGCAGTACTTC. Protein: CASSRDRASYEQYF.

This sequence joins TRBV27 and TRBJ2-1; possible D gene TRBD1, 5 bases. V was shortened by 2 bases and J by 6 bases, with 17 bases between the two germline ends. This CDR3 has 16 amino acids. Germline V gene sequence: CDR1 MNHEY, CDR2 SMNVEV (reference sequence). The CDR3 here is CASSLEQGRSPNEQFF. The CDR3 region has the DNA TGTGCCAGCAGTTTAGAGCAGGGAAGGAGTCCCAATGAGCAGTTCTTC.

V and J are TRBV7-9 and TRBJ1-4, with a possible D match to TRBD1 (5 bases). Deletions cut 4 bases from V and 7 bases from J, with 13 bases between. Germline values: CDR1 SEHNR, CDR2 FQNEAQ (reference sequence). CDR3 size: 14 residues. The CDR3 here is CASSYSGTGEKLFF. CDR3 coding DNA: TGTGCCAGCAGCTACTCCGGGACCGGTGAAAAACTGTTTTTT.

CDR3 nucleotide sequence: TGTGCTAGTGGTTTGGTATCGGTCGACAGGAGGCAAGAGACCCAGTACTTC. Protein sequence: CASGLVSVDRRQETQYF. This chain uses TRBV12-5 with TRBJ2-5; D may be TRBD1 (6 bases). Germline assignment: CDR1 LGHNT and CDR2 FRNRAP. The CDR3 loop spans 17 amino acids. V was shortened by 0 bases and J by 2 bases, with 16 bases between the two germline ends.

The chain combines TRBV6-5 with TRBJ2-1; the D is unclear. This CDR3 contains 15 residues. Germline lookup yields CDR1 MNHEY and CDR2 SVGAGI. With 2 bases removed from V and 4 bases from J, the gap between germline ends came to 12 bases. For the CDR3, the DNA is TGTGCCAGCAGTTACGTCCCCACGGAGTACAATGAGCAGTTCTTC. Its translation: CASSYVPTEYNEQFF.

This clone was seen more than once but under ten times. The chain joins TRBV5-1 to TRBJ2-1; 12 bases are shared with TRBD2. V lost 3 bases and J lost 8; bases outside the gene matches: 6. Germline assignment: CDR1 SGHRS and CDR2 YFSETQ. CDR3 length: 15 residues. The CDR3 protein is CASSSGLAGSDEQFF. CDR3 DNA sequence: TGCGCCAGCAGCTCCGGACTAGCGGGGAGTGATGAGCAGTTCTTC.

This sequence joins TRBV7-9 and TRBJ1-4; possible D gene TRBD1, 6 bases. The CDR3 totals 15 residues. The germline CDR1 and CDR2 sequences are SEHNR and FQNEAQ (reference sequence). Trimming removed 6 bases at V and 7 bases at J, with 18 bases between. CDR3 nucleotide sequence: TGTGCCAGCAGAGGGGTAGGGGGACTGAGTGAAAAACTGTTTTTT. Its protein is CASRGVGGLSEKLFF.

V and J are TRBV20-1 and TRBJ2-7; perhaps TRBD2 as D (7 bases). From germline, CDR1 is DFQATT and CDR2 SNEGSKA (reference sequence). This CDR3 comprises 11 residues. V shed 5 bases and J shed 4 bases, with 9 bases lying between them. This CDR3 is CSAGGAYEQYF. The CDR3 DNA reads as TGCAGTGCTGGGGGGGCTTACGAGCAGTACTTC.

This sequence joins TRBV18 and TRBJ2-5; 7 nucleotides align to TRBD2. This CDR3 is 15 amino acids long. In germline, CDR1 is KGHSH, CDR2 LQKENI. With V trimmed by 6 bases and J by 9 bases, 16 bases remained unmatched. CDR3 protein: CASSQGGTGRGAQYF. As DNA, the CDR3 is TGTGCCAGCTCCCAGGGAGGCACGGGCCGGGGGGCCCAGTACTTC.

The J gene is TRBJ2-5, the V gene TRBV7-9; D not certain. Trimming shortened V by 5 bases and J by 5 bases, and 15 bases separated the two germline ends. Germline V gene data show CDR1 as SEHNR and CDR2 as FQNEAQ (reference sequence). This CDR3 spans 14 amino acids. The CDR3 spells CASSTPRWAETQYF. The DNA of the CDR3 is TGTGCCAGCAGCACTCCGAGGTGGGCTGAGACCCAGTACTTC. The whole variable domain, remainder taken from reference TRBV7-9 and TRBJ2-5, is DTGVSQNPRHKITKRGQNVTFRCDPISEHNRLYWYRQTLGQGPEFLTYFQNEAQLEKSRLLSDRFSAERPKGSFSTLEIQRTEQGDSAMYLCASSTPRWAETQYFGPGTRLLVL.

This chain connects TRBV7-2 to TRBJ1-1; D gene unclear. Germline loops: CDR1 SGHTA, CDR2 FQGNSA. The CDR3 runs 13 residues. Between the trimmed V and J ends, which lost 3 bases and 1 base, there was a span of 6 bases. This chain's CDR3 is CASSLWENTEAFF. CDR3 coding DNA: TGTGCCAGCAGCTTGTGGGAGAACACTGAAGCTTTCTTT.

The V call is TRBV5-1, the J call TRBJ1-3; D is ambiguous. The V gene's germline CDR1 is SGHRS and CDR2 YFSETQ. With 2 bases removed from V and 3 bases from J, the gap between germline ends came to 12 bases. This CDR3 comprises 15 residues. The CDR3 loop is CASSLSVANGNTIYF. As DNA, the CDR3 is TGCGCCAGCAGCTTATCGGTGGCAAATGGAAACACCATATATTTT.

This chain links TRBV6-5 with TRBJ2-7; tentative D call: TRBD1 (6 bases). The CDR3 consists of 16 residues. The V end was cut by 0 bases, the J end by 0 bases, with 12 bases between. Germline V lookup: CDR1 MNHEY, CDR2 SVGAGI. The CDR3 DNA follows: TGTGCCAGCAGTTACTCCAAGGACAGAGCCTCCTACGAGCAGTACTTC. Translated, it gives CASSYSKDRASYEQYF.

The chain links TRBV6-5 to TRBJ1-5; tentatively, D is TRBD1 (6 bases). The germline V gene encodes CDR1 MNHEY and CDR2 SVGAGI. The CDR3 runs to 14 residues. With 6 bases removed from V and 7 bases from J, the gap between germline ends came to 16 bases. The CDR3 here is CASRKGGAGQPQHF. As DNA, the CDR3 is TGTGCCAGCAGAAAGGGGGGGGCTGGGCAGCCCCAGCATTTT.

The CDR3 sequence: CASSLTWDRGTEAFF. The CDR3 nucleotides read TGTGCCAGCAGCCTCACCTGGGACCGGGGGACTGAAGCTTTCTTT. This chain links TRBV9 with TRBJ1-1; TRBD1 might be the D (5 bases). This CDR3 has 15 amino acids. The ends were cut back, 4 bases at V and 5 bases at J, with 18 bases in the middle. CDR1 is SGDLS and CDR2 is YYNGEE in the germline V gene.

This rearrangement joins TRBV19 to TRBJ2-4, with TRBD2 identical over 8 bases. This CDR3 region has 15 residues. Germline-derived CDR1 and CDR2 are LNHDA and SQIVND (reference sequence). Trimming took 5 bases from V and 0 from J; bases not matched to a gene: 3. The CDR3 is CASSPGLVAKNIQYF. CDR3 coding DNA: TGTGCCAGTAGTCCGGGACTAGTAGCCAAAAACATTCAGTACTTC. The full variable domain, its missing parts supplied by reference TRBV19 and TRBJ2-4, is DGGITQSPKYLFRKEGQNVTLSCEQNLNHDAMYWYRQDPGQGLRLIYYSQIVNDFQKGDIAEGYSVSREKKESFPLTVTSAQKNPTAFYLCASSPGLVAKNIQYFGAGTRLSVL.

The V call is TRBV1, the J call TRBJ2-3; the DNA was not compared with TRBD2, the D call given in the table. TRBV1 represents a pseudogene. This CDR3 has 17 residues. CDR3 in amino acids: CTSSPLLAVGPTDTQYF. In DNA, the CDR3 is TGCACCAGCAGCCCCTTACTAGCGGTAGGACCCACCGATACGCAGTATTTT.

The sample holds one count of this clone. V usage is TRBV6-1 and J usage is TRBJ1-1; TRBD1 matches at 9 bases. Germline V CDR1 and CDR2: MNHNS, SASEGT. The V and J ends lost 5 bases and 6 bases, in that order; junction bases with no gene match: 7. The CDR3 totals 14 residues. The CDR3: CASSLQQGAAEAFF. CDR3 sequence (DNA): TGTGCCAGCAGTTTACAACAGGGGGCTGCTGAAGCTTTCTTT.

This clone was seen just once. Here the CDR3 DNA reads TGTGCCAGCAGCCTCGGGCGGGGGGGCTCCGAGACCCAGTACTTC. Amino acids: CASSLGRGGSETQYF. The rearrangement uses TRBV6-5 and TRBJ2-5; 9 bases agree with TRBD2. This CDR3 contains 15 residues. Germline values: CDR1 MNHEY, CDR2 SVGAGI. The ends lost 6 bases at V and 5 bases at J; junction bases unmatched: 10.

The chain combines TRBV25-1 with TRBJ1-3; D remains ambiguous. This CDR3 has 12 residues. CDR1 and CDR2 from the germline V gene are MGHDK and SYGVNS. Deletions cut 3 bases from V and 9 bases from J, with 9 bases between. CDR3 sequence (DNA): TGTGCCAGCAGTGAGAAGTTGAGCACCATATATTTT. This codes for CASSEKLSTIYF.

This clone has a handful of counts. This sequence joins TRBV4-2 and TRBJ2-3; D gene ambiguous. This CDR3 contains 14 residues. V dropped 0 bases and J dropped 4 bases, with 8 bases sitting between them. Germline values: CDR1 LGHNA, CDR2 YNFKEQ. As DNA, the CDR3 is TGTGCCAGCAGCCAAGATCTCCTGGCAGATACGCAGTATTTT. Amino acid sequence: CASSQDLLADTQYF.

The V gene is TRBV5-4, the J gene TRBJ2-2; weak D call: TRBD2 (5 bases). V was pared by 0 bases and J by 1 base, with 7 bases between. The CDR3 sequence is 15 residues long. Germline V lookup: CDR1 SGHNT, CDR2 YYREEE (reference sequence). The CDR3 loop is CASSLEAGNTGELFF. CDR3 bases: TGTGCCAGCAGCTTGGAGGCGGGGAACACCGGGGAGCTGTTTTTT. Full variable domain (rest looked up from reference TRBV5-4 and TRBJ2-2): ETGVTQSPTHLIKTRGQQVTLRCSSQSGHNTVSWYQQALGQGPQFIFQYYREEENGRGNFPPRFSGLQFPNYSSELNVNALELDDSALYLCASSLEAGNTGELFFGEGSRLTVL.

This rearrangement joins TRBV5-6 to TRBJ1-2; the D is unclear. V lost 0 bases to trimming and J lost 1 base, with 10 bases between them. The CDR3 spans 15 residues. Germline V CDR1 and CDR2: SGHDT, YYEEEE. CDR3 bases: TGTGCCAGCAGCTTGGAGGGCAAATTTAACTATGGCTACACCTTC. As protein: CASSLEGKFNYGYTF.